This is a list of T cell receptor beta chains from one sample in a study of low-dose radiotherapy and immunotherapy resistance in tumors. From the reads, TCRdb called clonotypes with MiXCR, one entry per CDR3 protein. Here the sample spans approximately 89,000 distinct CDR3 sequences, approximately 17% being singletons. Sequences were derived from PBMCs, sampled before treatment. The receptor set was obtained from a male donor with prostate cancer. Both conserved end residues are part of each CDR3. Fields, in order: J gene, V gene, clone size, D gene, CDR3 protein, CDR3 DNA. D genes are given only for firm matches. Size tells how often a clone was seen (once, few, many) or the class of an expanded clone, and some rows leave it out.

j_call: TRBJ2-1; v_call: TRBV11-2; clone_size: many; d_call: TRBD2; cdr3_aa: CASSFLAGATANNEQFF; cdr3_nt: TGTGCCAGCAGCTTCCTAGCGGGGGCAACCGCAAACAATGAGCAGTTCTTC
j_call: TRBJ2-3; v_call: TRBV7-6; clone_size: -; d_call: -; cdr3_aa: CASSFARDTQYF; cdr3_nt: TGTGCCAGCAGCTTTGCGAGAGATACGCAGTATTTT
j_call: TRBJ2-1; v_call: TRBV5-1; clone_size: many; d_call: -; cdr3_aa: CASSVGASDIYNEQFF; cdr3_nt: TGCGCCAGCAGCGTCGGGGCTAGCGACATCTACAATGAGCAGTTCTTC
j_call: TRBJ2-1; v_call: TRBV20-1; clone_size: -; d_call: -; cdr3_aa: CSARDLGLEQFF; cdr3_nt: TGCAGTGCTAGAGATCTTGGGTTGGAGCAGTTCTTC
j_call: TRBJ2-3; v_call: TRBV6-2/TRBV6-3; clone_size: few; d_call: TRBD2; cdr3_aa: CASSSRRTYSRGETDTQYF; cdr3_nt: TGTGCCAGCAGTTCCCGGCGGACTTATTCGCGGGGGGAGACAGATACGCAGTATTTT
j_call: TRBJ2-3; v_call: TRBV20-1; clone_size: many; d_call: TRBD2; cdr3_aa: CSAWTSGTATDTQYF; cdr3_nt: TGCAGTGCATGGACTAGCGGGACAGCCACAGATACGCAGTATTTT
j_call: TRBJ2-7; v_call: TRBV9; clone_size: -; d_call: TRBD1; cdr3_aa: CASSVGTGGVGGEQYF; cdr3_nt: TGTGCCAGCAGCGTGGGTACAGGGGGCGTAGGGGGCGAGCAGTACTTC
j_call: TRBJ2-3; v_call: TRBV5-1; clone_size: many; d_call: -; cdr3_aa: CASSLGGPQTDTQYF; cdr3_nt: TGCGCCAGCAGCTTGGGGGGGCCACAGACAGATACGCAGTATTTT
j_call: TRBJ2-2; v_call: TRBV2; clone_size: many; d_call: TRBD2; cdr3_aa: CASRILAGGTGELFF; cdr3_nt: TGTGCCAGCAGAATCCTAGCGGGAGGCACCGGGGAGCTGTTTTTT
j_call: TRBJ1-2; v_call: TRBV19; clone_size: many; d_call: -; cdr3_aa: CASSIYVGDYGYTF; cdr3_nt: TGTGCCAGTAGTATCTACGTTGGGGACTATGGCTACACCTTC
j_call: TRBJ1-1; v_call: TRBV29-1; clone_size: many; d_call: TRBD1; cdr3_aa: CSAYPTGPFTEAFF; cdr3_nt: TGCAGCGCTTACCCGACAGGGCCATTCACTGAAGCTTTCTTT
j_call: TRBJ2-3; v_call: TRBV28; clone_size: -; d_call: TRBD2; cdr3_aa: CASSFSGRVGTQYF; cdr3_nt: TGTGCCAGCAGTTTCAGCGGGAGGGTCGGGACGCAGTATTTT
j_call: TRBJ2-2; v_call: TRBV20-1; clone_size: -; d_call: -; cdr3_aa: CSVPRDYTGELFF; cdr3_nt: TGCAGTGTCCCGCGGGATTACACCGGGGAGCTGTTTTTT
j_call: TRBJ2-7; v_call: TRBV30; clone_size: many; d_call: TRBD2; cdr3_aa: CAWSVRAGRTYEQYF; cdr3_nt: TGTGCCTGGAGTGTACGAGCGGGAAGAACCTACGAGCAGTACTTC
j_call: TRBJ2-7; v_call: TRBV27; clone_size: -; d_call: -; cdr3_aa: CASSLNGGEQYF; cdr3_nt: TGTGCCAGCAGTTTAAACGGGGGCGAGCAGTACTTC
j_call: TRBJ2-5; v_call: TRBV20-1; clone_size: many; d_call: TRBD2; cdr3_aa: CSARDLEGVASGSWETQYF; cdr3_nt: TGCAGTGCTAGAGATCTAGAGGGGGTCGCTAGCGGGAGTTGGGAGACCCAGTACTTC
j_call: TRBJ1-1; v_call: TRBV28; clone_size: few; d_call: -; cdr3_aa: CATGLAGSGNTEAFF; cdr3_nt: TGTGCCACGGGCCTGGCAGGGTCGGGGAACACTGAAGCTTTCTTT
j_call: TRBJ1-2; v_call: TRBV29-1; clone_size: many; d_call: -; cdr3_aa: CSVGYRANYGYTF; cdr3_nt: TGCAGCGTTGGGTACAGGGCGAACTATGGCTACACCTTC
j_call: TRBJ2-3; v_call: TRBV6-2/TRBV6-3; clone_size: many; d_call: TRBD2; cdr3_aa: CASSFSSGRADTQYF; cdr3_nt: TGTGCCAGCAGTTTCTCTAGCGGGAGGGCAGATACGCAGTATTTT
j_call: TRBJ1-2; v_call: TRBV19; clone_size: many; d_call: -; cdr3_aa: CASSIAPGQLDLGYTF; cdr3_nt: TGTGCCAGTAGTATAGCCCCCGGACAGCTCGATCTCGGCTACACCTTC
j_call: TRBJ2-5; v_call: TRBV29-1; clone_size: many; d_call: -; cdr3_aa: CSVQGGETQYF; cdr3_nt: TGCAGCGTCCAGGGGGGGGAGACCCAGTACTTC
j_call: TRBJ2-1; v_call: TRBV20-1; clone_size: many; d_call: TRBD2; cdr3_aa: CSAPSGGPFSSYNEQFF; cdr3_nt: TGCAGTGCGCCTAGCGGGGGGCCCTTTAGCTCCTACAATGAGCAGTTCTTC
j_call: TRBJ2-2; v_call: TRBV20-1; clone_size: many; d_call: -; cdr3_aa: CSARGGLIGELFF; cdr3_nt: TGCAGTGCTAGAGGGGGGCTGATCGGGGAGCTGTTTTTT
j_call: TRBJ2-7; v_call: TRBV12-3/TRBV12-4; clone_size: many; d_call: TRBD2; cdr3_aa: CASSSLSGGVYEQYF; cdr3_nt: TGTGCCAGCAGTTCGCTTAGCGGGGGGGTTTACGAGCAGTACTTC
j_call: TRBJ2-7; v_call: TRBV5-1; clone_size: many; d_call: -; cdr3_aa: CASSLGALEQYF; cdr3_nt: TGCGCCAGCAGCTTGGGGGCACTCGAGCAGTACTTC
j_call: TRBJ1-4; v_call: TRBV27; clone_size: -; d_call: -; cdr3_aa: CASSPTSTGTNEKLFF; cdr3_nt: TGTGCCAGCAGTCCAACCTCCACCGGGACTAATGAAAAACTGTTTTTT
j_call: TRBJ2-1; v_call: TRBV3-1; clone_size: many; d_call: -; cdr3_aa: CASSQERGLFNEQFF; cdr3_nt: TGTGCCAGCAGCCAAGAACGGGGCCTTTTTAATGAGCAGTTCTTC
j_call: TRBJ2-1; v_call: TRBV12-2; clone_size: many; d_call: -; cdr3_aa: CASRLGGTTSINEQFF; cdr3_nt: TGTGCAAGTCGCTTAGGCGGGACTACTTCGATCAATGAGCAGTTCTTC
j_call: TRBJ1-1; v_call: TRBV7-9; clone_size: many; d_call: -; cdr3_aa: CASSLGRGRGTEAFF; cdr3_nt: TGTGCCAGCAGCTTAGGTCGGGGCCGCGGTACTGAAGCTTTCTTT
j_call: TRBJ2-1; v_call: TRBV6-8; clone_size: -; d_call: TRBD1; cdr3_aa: CASSDGTGPREQFF; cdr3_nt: TGTGCCAGCAGTGACGGGACAGGGCCCAGGGAGCAGTTCTTC
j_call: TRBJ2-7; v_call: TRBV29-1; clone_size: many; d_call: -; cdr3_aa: CSVAGTGYSAYEQYF; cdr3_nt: TGCAGCGTTGCCGGGACGGGGTATTCGGCCTACGAGCAGTACTTC
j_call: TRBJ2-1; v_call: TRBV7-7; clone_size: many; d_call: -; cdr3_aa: CASSEGQRGDYNEQFF; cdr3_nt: TGTGCTAGCAGCGAGGGCCAGCGCGGGGACTACAATGAGCAGTTCTTC
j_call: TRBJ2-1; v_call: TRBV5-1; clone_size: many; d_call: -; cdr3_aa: CASSLAVALGSNEQFF; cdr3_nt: TGCGCCAGCAGCTTAGCTGTAGCTCTCGGGTCGAATGAGCAGTTCTTC
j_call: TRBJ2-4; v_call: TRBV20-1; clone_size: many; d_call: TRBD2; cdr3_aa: CSARVLTSGGSNIQYF; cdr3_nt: TGCAGTGCTAGAGTGTTGACTAGCGGGGGGTCAAACATTCAGTACTTC
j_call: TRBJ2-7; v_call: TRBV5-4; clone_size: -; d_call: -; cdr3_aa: CASSPDGQTTYEQYF; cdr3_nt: TGTGCCAGCAGCCCAGACGGACAGACCACCTACGAGCAGTACTTC
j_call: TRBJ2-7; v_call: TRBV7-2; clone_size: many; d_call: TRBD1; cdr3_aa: CASNPGTGAYEQYF; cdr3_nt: TGTGCCAGCAACCCCGGGACAGGGGCCTACGAGCAGTACTTC
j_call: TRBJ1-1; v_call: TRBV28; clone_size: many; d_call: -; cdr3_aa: CASSLLSRFVEAFF; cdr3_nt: TGTGCCAGCAGTTTACTCAGCCGATTTGTTGAAGCTTTCTTT
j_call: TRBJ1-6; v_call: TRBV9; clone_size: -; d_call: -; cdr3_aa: CASSVAYYNSPLHF; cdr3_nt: TGTGCCAGCAGCGTAGCATACTATAATTCACCCCTCCACTTT
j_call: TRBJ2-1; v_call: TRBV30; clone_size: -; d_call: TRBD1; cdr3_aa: CAWSDPRGSGNYNEQFF; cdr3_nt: TGTGCCTGGAGTGACCCCAGGGGGAGCGGAAACTACAATGAGCAGTTCTTC
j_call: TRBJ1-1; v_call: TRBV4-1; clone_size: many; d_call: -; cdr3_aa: CASSPGWVLNSEAFF; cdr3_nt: TGCGCCAGCAGCCCTGGATGGGTTCTGAACTCTGAAGCTTTCTTT
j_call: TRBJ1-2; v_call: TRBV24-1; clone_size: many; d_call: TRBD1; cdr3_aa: CATSDTDRANYGYTF; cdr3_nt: TGTGCCACCAGTGATACCGACAGGGCCAACTATGGCTACACCTTC
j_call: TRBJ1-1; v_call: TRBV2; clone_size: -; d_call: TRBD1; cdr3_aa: CASSEDREREAFF; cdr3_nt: TGTGCCAGCAGTGAGGACAGGGAACGCGAAGCTTTCTTT
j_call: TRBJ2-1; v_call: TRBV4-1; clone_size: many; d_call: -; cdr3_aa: CASSQGLTERYNEQFF; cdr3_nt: TGCGCCAGCAGCCAAGGACTAACGGAAAGATACAATGAGCAGTTCTTC
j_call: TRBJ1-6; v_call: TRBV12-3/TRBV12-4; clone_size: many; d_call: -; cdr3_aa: CASSRANSPLHF; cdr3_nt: TGTGCCAGCAGTCGGGCTAATTCACCCCTCCACTTT
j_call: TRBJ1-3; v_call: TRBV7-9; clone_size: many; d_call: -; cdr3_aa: CASSFKGQTGNTIYF; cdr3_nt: TGTGCCAGCAGCTTCAAAGGACAAACTGGAAACACCATATATTTT
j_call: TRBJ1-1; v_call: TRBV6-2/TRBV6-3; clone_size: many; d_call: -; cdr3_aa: CASNGPPGTPNTEAFF; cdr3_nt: TGTGCCAGCAACGGGCCCCCCGGGACACCAAACACTGAAGCTTTCTTT
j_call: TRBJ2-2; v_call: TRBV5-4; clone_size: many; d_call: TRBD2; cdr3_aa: CASSTGLAGGVIGELFF; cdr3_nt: TGTGCCAGCAGCACGGGACTAGCGGGGGGGGTCATCGGGGAGCTGTTTTTT
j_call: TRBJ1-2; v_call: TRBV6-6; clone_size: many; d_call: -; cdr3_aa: CASSYAPRDGYTF; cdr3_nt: TGTGCCAGCAGTTATGCTCCCCGAGATGGCTACACCTTC
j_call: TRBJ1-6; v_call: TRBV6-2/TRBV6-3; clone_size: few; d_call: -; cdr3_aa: CASSASAYNSPLHF; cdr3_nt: TGTGCCAGCAGTGCGTCAGCTTATAATTCACCCCTCCACTTT
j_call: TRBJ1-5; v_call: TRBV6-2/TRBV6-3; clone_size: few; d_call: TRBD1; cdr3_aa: CASSTRTGGDQPQHF; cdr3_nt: TGTGCCAGCAGTACACGGACAGGGGGTGATCAGCCCCAGCATTTT
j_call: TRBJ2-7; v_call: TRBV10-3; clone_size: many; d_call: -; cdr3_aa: CAIGDYEQYF; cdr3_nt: TGTGCCATCGGGGACTACGAGCAGTACTTC
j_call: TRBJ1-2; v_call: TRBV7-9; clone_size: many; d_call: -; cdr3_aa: CASSSARGYTF; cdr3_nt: TGTGCCAGCAGCTCGGCTCGGGGCTACACCTTC
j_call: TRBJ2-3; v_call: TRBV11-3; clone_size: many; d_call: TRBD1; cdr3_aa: CASSLDRARTDTQYF; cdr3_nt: TGCGCCAGCAGCTTGGACAGGGCCCGCACAGATACGCAGTATTTT
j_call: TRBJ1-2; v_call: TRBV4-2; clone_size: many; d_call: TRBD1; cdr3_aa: CASSRDRGPGYTF; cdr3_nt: TGTGCCAGCAGCCGGGACAGGGGGCCTGGCTACACCTTC
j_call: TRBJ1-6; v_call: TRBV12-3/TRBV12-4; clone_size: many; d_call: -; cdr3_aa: CASSFGDRGSPLHF; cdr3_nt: TGTGCCAGCAGTTTCGGTGATCGGGGTTCACCCCTCCACTTT
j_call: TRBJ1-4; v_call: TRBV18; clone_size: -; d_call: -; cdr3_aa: CASSPREAEKLFF; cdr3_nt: TGTGCCAGCTCACCGCGGGAAGCTGAAAAACTGTTTTTT
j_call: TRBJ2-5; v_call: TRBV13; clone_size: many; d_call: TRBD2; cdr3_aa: CASSSQREQETQYF; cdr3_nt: TGTGCCAGCAGCTCGCAGCGGGAACAAGAGACCCAGTACTTC
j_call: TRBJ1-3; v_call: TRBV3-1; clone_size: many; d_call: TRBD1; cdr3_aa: CASRRGQGPGNTIYF; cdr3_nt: TGTGCCAGCAGGCGAGGACAGGGGCCTGGAAACACCATATATTTT
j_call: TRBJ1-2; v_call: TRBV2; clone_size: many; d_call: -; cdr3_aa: CASSEQDLRLDYGYTF; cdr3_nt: TGTGCCAGCAGTGAACAGGACCTCCGGTTAGACTATGGCTACACCTTC
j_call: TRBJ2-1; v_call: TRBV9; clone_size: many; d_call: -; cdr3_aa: CASSGRPQGTSYNEQFF; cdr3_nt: TGTGCCAGCAGCGGACGACCACAGGGAACCTCCTACAATGAGCAGTTCTTC